This T cell receptor (beta chain) is from a study of blood T cell repertoires in COVID-19. The wider study: Samples taken during acute and convalescent COVID-19 were collected in the United States, Italy and Spain. T cells, B-cell-depleted T cells, or PBMCs provided the cDNA or gDNA that served as material.

Study processing details: Amplifying reference gene primers gave estimates of nucleated cell counts. Only in-frame clones appear in the TCRdb table, and some are missing; sequencing was by immunoSEQ multiplex PCR. V and J calls and clone size are given by that table; D and trimming were obtained from the DNA. The sample has about 170,000 clones, approximately 85% seen once; the top ten hold about 8%. V gave up 2 bases and J gave up 5 bases; unmatched junction bases: 6. Germline V gene lookup returns CDR1 SGHTA and CDR2 FQGNSA. The CDR3 consists of 15 residues. This TCR was sampled from a middle-aged man who had recovered from COVID-19. Sequencing was done on a sample of peripheral blood. The chain carries TRBV7-2 and TRBJ2-1, with 7 bases that match TRBD2. The CDR3 here is CASSLTRESHNEQFF. Here the CDR3 DNA reads TGTGCCAGCAGCTTAACGCGGGAGAGTCACAATGAGCAGTTCTTC.